Described below is a single T cell receptor (beta chain) sequence and its context. This record belongs to a study of spatial heterogeneity in lung cancer. The CDR3 spans 15 residues. J lost 5 bases, V lost 2 bases, and 6 bases had no gene match. Per the germline V gene, CDR1 is SGHDT and CDR2 is YYEEEE. Time point here: sample taken at primary tumor resection. Extraction of whole RNA from tumor, nontumor lung or frozen PBMC preceded unsorted sequencing. Carried by each TCR cDNA molecule was a unique molecular identifier. One entry per CDR3 protein, called by TCRdb with MiXCR from the 5' RACE reads. The table has around 60,000 distinct CDR3 sequences, about 8% seen once.

The rearrangement links TRBV5-6 to TRBJ1-5; the match to TRBD1 covers 8 bases. This TCR derives from a female donor with early-stage non-small cell lung cancer. Specimen: PBMCs, collected at surgery. For the CDR3, the DNA is TGTGCCAGCAGCTTCGGACAGGGAGGCGATCAGCCCCAGCATTTT. Translated: CASSFGQGGDQPQHF.